These 8 T cell receptor beta chains share one sample of origin, sequenced in a study of T-cell memory formation after mild COVID-19. TCRdb fed the 5' RACE reads into MiXCR, producing one record per CDR3 protein. This table has more than 350,000 distinct CDR3 sequences, approximately 16% appearing once. Sequencing used PBMCs or a T cell subset sorted from them (not recorded which). The origin of the receptors is a man younger than 30 who had mild COVID-19 (a few samples of this study predate the infection). Cell type and time point are not known.

This clonotype was counted between two and nine times. This chain joins TRBV25-1 and TRBJ2-7; 7 positions agree with TRBD1. The CDR3 extends over 14 amino acids. V shed 9 bases, J shed 1 base, and the junction held 9 bases outside the gene matches. CDR1 and CDR2 (germline): MGHDK, SYGVNS. CDR3 in DNA: TGTGCCAGTACTCGGACAGGTCCTTCCTACGAGCAGTACTTC. Translated: CASTRTGPSYEQYF.

This clonotype was seen more than once but under ten times. The chain links TRBV9 to TRBJ2-3, with D possibly being TRBD1 (6 bases). CDR1 is SGDLS, CDR2 YYNGEE, per germline. V was trimmed by 0 bases and J by 6 bases, leaving 17 bases between them. The CDR3 spans 16 residues. The CDR3 DNA sequence: TGTGCCAGCAGCGTAGGTGCCGGGCAGGGGCCTGATACGCAGTATTTT. Its protein product is CASSVGAGQGPDTQYF.

This clonotype was recorded at least ten times. The rearrangement joins TRBV6-2 or TRBV6-3 to TRBJ1-6; the D is unclear. Germline V gene data show CDR1 as MNHEY and CDR2 as SVGEGT. There are 14 residues in the CDR3. V dropped 5 bases and J dropped 7 bases, with 12 bases sitting between them. This CDR3 reads CASSPYEANSPLHF. CDR3 coding DNA: TGTGCCAGCAGTCCATACGAGGCCAATTCACCCCTCCACTTT.

The rearrangement joins TRBV7-2 to TRBJ1-2, with D uncertain. Germline loops: CDR1 SGHTA, CDR2 FQGNSA. The V end lost 5 bases, the J end lost 2 bases, and 12 bases lay between the germline ends. This CDR3 spans 14 amino acids. In nucleotides, the CDR3 is TGTGCCAGCAGCCTCATAGCTCAGAACTATGGCTACACCTTC. Its protein is CASSLIAQNYGYTF.

This clonotype was seen a handful of times. The chain employs TRBV7-2 and TRBJ2-2, with D hard to call. This CDR3 has 16 residues. Germline V gene data show CDR1 as SGHTA and CDR2 as FQGNSA. V lost 2 bases to trimming and J lost 6 bases, with 16 bases between them. The CDR3 region is CASSLRAGPRSGELFF. Here the CDR3 DNA reads TGTGCCAGCAGCTTAAGGGCAGGCCCTAGGTCCGGGGAGCTGTTTTTT.

This clonotype was detected only a few times. This rearrangement joins TRBV7-2 to TRBJ2-1; TRBD2 agrees at 9 bases. This CDR3 is built from 16 residues. Germline trimming cut 7 bases from V and 0 bases from J; bases unmatched to any gene: 7. In germline, CDR1 is SGHTA, CDR2 FQGNSA. CDR3 DNA: TGTGCCAGCACCCGGGGTAGCGGGAGCTCCTACAATGAGCAGTTCTTC. This encodes CASTRGSGSSYNEQFF.

This clonotype was counted many times. The V and J genes are TRBV7-6 and TRBJ2-1; perhaps D is TRBD1 or TRBD2 (5 bases each). Germline V gene data show CDR1 as SGHVS and CDR2 as FNYEAQ. V shed 5 bases and J shed 7 bases, with 21 bases lying between them. The length of the CDR3 is 16 residues. CDR3 in DNA: TGTGCCAGCAGCGTACTAGGTAGTATCAAGGGGAATGAGCAGTTCTTC. It codes for CASSVLGSIKGNEQFF.

The gene calls are TRBV4-1 and TRBJ1-2, with D possibly matching TRBD1 (6 bases). V shed 0 bases and J shed 4 bases, with 9 bases lying between them. The length of the CDR3 is 14 residues. CDR1 and CDR2 from the germline V gene are MGHRA and YSYEKL. The CDR3: CASSQDARGYGYTF. DNA for the CDR3: TGCGCCAGCAGCCAAGATGCCAGGGGCTATGGCTACACCTTC.